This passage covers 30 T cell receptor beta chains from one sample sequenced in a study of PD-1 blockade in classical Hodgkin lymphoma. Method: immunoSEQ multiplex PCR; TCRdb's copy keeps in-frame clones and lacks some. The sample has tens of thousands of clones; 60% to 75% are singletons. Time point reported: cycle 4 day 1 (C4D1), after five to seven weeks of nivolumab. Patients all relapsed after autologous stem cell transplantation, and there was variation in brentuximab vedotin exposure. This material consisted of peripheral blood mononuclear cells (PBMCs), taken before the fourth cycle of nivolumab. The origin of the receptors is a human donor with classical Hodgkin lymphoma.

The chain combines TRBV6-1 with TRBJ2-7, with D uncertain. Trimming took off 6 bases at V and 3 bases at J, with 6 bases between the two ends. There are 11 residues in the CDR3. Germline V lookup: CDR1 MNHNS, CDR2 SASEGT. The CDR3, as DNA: TGTGCCAGCAGAAACAACTACGAGCAGTACTTC. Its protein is CASRNNYEQYF.

For the CDR3, the DNA is TGTGCCACTACTAGCGGGAGATCCCACGAGCAGTACTTC. Protein sequence: CATTSGRSHEQYF. V usage is TRBV6-5 and J usage is TRBJ2-7; 11 bases are shared with TRBD2. J lost 5 bases, V lost 10 bases, and 7 bases had no gene match. The length of the CDR3 is 13 residues. Germline assignment: CDR1 MNHEY and CDR2 SVGAGI.

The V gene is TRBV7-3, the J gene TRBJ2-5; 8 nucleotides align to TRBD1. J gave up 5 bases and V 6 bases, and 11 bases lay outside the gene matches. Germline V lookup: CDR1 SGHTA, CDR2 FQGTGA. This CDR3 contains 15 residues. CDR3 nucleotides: TGTGCCAGCAGTATAGACAGGGGATCCTTGGAGACCCAGTACTTC. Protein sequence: CASSIDRGSLETQYF.

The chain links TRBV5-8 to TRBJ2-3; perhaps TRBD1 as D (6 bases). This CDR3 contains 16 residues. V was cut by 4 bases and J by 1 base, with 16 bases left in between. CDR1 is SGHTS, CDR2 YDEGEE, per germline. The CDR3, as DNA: TGTGCCAGCAGCACAGGGTTGGGATTGGGCACAGATACGCAGTATTTT. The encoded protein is CASSTGLGLGTDTQYF.

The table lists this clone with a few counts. The CDR3 is CASRDIGGSSYNEQFF. CDR3 in DNA: TGTGCCAGTAGGGACATCGGGGGTAGCTCCTACAATGAGCAGTTCTTC. The V and J genes are TRBV19 and TRBJ2-1; weak D call: TRBD2 (6 bases). Germline loops: CDR1 LNHDA, CDR2 SQIVND (reference sequence). The CDR3 totals 16 residues. Trimming removed 6 bases from V and 0 bases from J, with 15 bases in between.

The chain's CDR3 is CASTLGPGLATYEQYF. Written as DNA, the CDR3 is TGTGCCAGCACCCTAGGGCCGGGACTAGCGACCTACGAGCAGTACTTC. The chain recombines TRBV7-9 with TRBJ2-7; 10 nucleotides agree with TRBD2. Unmatched junction bases numbered 11, after V lost 7 bases and J lost 2 bases. Germline CDR1 and CDR2: SEHNR and FQNEAQ (reference sequence). The CDR3 has 16 residues.

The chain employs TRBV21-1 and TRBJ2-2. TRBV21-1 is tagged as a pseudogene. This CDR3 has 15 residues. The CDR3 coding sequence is TGTGCCAGCGGACTAGACAGGACAGGAACCGGGGAGCTGTTTTTT. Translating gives CASGLDRTGTGELFF.

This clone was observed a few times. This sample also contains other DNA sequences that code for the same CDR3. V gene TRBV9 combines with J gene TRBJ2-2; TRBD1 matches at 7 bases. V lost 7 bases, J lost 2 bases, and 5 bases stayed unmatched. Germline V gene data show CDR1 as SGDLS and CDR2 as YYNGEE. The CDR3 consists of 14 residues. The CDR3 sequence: CASRGQTNTGELFF. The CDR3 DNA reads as TGTGCCAGCCGGGGACAGACAAACACCGGGGAGCTGTTTTTT. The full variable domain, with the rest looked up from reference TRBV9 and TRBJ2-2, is DSGVTQTPKHLITATGQRVTLRCSPRSGDLSVYWYQQSLDQGLQFLIQYYNGEERAKGNILERFSAQQFPDLHSELNLSSLELGDSALYFCASRGQTNTGELFFGEGSRLTVL.

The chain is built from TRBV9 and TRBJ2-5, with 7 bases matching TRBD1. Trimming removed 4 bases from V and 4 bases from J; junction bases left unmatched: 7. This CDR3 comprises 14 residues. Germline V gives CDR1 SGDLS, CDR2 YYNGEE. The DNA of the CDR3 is TGTGCCAGCAGCATTACAGGGGTTGGAGAGACCCAGTACTTC. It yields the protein CASSITGVGETQYF.

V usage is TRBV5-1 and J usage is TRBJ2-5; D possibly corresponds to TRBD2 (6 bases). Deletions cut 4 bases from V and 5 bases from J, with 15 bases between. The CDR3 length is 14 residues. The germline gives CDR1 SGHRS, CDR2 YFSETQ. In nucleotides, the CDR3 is TGCGCCAGCAGCGGCGGAGGGCGGGCGGAGACCCAGTACTTC. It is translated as CASSGGGRAETQYF.

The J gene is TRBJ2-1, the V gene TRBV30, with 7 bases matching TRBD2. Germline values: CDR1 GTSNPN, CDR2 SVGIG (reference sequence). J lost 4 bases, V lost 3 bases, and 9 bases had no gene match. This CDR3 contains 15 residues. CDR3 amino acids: CAWSPRTRPYNEQFF. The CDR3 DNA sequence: TGTGCCTGGAGCCCCCGGACTAGACCTTACAATGAGCAGTTCTTC.

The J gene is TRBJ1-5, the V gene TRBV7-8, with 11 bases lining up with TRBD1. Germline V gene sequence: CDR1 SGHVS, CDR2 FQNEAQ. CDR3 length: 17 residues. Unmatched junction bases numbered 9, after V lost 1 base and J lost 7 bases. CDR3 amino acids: CASSLGSGQGARQPQHF. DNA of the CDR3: TGTGCCAGCAGCTTAGGTTCAGGACAGGGGGCACGGCAGCCCCAGCATTTT.

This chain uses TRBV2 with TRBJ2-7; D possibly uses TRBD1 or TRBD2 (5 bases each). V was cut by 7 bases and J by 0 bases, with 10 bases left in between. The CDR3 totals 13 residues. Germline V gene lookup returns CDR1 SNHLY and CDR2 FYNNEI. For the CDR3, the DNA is TGTGCCAGCACTGGGGACCACTCCTACGAGCAGTACTTC. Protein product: CASTGDHSYEQYF. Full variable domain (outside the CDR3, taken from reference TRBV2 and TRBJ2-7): EPEVTQTPSHQVTQMGQEVILRCVPISNHLYFYWYRQILGQKVEFLVSFYNNEISEKSEIFDDQFSVERPDGSNFTLKIRSTKLEDSAMYFCASTGDHSYEQYFGPGTRLTVT.

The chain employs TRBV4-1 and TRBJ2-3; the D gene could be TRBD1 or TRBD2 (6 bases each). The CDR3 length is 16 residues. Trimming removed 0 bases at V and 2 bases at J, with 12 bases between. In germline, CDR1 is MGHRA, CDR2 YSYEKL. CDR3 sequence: CASSQDGGGYTDTQYF. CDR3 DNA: TGCGCCAGCAGCCAAGACGGAGGGGGATACACAGATACGCAGTATTTT.

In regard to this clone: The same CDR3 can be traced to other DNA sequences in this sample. This CDR3 reads CASSPGRETQYF. CDR3 coding DNA: TGTGCCAGCAGCCCGGGGCGGGAGACCCAGTACTTC. The rearrangement uses TRBV5-6 and TRBJ2-5, with D perhaps matching TRBD1 or TRBD2 (5 bases each). Germline assignment: CDR1 SGHDT and CDR2 YYEEEE. The length of the CDR3 is 12 residues. V lost 4 bases and J lost 5, with 9 bases in between.

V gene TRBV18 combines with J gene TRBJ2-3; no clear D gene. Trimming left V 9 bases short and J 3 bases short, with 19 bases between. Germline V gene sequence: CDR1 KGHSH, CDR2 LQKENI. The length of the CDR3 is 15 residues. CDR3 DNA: TGTGCCAGAGCACCATATCATAGGTGTACAGATACGCAGTATTTT. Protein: CARAPYHRCTDTQYF.

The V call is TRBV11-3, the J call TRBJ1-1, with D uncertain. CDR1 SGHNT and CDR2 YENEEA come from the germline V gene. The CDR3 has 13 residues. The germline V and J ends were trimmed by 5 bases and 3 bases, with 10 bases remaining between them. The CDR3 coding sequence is TGTGCCAGCAGCAACTACCCAGACACTGAAGCTTTCTTT. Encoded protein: CASSNYPDTEAFF.

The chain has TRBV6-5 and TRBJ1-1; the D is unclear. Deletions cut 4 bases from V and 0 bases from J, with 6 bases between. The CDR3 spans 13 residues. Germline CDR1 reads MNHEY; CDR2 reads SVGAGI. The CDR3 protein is CASSWDMNTEAFF. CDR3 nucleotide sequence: TGTGCCAGCAGTTGGGATATGAACACTGAAGCTTTCTTT.

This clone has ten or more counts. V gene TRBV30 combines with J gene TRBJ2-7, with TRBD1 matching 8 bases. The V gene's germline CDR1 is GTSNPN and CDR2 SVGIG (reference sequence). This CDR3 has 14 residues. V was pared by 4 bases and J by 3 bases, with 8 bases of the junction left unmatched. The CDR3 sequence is CAWNLGTGNYEQYF. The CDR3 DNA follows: TGTGCCTGGAACCTCGGGACAGGAAACTACGAGCAGTACTTC.

Here the CDR3 DNA reads TGTGCCAGCAGTGGTCGATGGTCCTACGAGCAGTACTTC. Amino acids: CASSGRWSYEQYF. The chain links TRBV25-1 to TRBJ2-7; D is undetermined. Trimming cost V 4 bases and J 1 base, with 8 bases left between them. Germline lookup yields CDR1 MGHDK and CDR2 SYGVNS. The CDR3 covers 13 residues.

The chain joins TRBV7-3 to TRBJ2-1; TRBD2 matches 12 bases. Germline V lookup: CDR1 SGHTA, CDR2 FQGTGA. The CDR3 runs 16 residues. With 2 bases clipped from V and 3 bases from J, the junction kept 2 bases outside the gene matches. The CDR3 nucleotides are TGTGCCAGCAGCTTATGGGGACTAGCGGGCTACAATGAGCAGTTCTTC. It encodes CASSLWGLAGYNEQFF.

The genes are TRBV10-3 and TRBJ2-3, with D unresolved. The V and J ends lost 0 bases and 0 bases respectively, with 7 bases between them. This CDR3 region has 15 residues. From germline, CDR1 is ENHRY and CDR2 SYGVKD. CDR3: CAISESASSTDTQYF. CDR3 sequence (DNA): TGTGCCATCAGTGAGTCAGCCTCTAGCACAGATACGCAGTATTTT.

The DNA for the CDR3 is TGTGCCAGCAGTCCTGATCTGGCCTACGAGCAGTACTTC. Amino acids: CASSPDLAYEQYF. The chain combines TRBV6-5 with TRBJ2-7; D gene uncertain. Germline V gene lookup returns CDR1 MNHEY and CDR2 SVGAGI. V lost 5 bases and J lost 2, with 10 bases in between. The CDR3 loop spans 13 amino acids.

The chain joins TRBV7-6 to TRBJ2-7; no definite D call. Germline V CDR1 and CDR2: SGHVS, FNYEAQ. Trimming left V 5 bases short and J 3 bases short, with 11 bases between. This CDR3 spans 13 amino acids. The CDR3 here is CASSTGPNYEQYF. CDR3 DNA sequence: TGTGCCAGCAGCACGGGTCCGAACTACGAGCAGTACTTC.

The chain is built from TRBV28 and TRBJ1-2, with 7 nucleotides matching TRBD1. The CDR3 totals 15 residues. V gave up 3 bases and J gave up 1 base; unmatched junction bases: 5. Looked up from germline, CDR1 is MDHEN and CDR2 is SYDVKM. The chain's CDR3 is CASSLPGQLNYGYTF. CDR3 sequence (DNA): TGTGCCAGCAGTTTGCCGGGACAGCTTAACTATGGCTACACCTTC.

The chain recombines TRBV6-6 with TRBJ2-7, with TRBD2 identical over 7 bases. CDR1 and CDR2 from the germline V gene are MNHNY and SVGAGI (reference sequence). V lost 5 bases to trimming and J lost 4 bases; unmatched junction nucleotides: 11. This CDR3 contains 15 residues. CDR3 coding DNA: TGTGCCAGCAGTACCCCCGGCGGGAGAGGGTACGAGCAGTACTTC. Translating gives CASSTPGGRGYEQYF.

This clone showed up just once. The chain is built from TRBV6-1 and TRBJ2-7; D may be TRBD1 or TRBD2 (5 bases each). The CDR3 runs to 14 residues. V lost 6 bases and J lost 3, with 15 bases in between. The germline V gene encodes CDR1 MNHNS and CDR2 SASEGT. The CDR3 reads CASRVGLAGYEQYF. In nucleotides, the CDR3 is TGTGCCAGCAGAGTGGGGCTAGCAGGCTACGAGCAGTACTTC.

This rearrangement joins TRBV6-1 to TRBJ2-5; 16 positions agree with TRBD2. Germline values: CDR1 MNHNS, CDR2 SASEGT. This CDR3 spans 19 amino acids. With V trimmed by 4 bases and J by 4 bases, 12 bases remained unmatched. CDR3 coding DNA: TGTGCCAGCAGTGTCAGAAGGGGACTAGCGGGAGGGCCTTTAGAGACCCAGTACTTC. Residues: CASSVRRGLAGGPLETQYF.

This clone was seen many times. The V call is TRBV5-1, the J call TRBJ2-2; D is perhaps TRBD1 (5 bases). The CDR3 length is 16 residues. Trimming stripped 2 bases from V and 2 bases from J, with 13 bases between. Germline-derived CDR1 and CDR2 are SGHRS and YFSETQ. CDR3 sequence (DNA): TGCGCCAGCAGCTTACCGGACACAATCAACACCGGGGAGCTGTTTTTT. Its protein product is CASSLPDTINTGELFF.

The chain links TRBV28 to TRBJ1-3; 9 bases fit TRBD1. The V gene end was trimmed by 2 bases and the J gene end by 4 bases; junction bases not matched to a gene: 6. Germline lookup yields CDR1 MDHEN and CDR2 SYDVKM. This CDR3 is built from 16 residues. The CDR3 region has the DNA TGTGCCAGCAGTTTAGACGGGACAGGGCCCGGAAACACCATATATTTT. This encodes CASSLDGTGPGNTIYF.